This TCR beta chain emerged from a study of shared clonotypes between healthy human individuals. Germline CDR1 reads SGHRS; CDR2 reads YFSETQ. The length of the CDR3 is 17 residues. V lost 4 bases and J 1 base, leaving 20 bases between the germline ends. It was into CD45RA+ naive and CD45RA-negative memory subsets that the CD4+ cells were split. The authors' processing: From ImmunoSEQ came sequences covering only the junction and carrying no quality scores, so filtering differed. Sequencing used immunoSEQ multiplex PCR; TCRdb keeps in-frame clones, though not all of them. Clonal size and the V and J genes are those of that table, whereas D and trimming came from the DNA. Here the sample spans about 2.4 million clones, over 85% being singletons.

This clonotype was sampled from a man aged 18 to 35 in good health. Source material: naive CD4+ T cells sorted from blood. As to subset: CD45RA+ positively selected. The V gene is TRBV5-1, the J gene TRBJ2-5; possibly TRBD2 for D (5 bases). The CDR3 sequence is CASSPAPTTAAQETQYF. CDR3 in DNA: TGCGCCAGCAGCCCCGCCCCGACTACAGCGGCCCAAGAGACCCAGTACTTC.